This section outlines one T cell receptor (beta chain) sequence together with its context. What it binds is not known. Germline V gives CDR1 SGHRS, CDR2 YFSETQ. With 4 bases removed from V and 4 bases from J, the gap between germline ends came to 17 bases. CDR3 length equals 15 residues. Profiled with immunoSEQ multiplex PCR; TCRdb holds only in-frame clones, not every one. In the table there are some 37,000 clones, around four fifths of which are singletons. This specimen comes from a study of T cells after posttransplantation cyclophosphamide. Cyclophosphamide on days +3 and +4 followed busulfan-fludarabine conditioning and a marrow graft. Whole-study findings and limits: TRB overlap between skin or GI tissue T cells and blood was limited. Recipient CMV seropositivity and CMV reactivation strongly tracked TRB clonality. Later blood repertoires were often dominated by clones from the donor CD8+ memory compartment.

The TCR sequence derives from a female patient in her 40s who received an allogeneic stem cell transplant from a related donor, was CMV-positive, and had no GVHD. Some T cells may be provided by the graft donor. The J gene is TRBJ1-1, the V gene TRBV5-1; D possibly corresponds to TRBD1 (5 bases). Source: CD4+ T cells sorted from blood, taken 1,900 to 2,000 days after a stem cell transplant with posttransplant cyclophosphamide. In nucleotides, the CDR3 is TGCGCCAGCAGCCCTGGCCATGCGGGACTCACTGAAGCTTTCTTT. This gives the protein CASSPGHAGLTEAFF.